These 10 T cell receptor beta chains were sequenced from one sample in a study of T cells in Graves' hyperthyroidism and ophthalmopathy. Researchers took RNA transcripts and amplified the TCR beta CDR3 regions from them. Researchers ran a first-round RT-PCR on the TCR CDR3 using the HTBI primer set. TCRdb independently ran MiXCR on the multiplex PCR reads; one entry per CDR3 protein. This sample has about 400,000 distinct CDR3 sequences, with 15% found just once. The sample taken for sequencing was blood. Receptors originate from a woman between 25 and 40 years old with Graves' hyperthyroidism.

This clonotype was detected many times. The gene calls are TRBV3-1 and TRBJ2-1; perhaps TRBD1 as D (8 bases). The CDR3 has 16 amino acids. Trimming cost V 6 bases and J 3 bases, with 18 bases left between them. In germline, CDR1 is LGHDT, CDR2 YNNKEL (reference sequence). The CDR3 DNA follows: TGTGCCAGCAGGCAACAGGGGGGGGTAGGCTACAATGAGCAGTTCTTC. The encoded protein is CASRQQGGVGYNEQFF.

This clonotype was picked up a small number of times. The gene calls are TRBV6-2 or TRBV6-3 and TRBJ1-1, with 11 bases matching TRBD1. V gave up 0 bases and J gave up 5 bases; unmatched junction bases: 2. CDR3 length: 15 residues. Germline V lookup: CDR1 MNHEY, CDR2 SVGEGT. CDR3 sequence reads: CASSYSGTGGTEAFF. The CDR3, as DNA: TGTGCCAGCAGTTACTCCGGGACAGGGGGTACTGAAGCTTTCTTT.

This clonotype was observed at least ten times. The chain couples TRBV28 to TRBJ2-5; D gene uncertain. Germline V gene data show CDR1 as MDHEN and CDR2 as SYDVKM. The V and J ends lost 10 bases and 3 bases respectively, with 6 bases between them. The length of the CDR3 is 10 residues. DNA for the CDR3: TGTGCCACCCTAAAAGAGACCCAGTACTTC. Translating gives CATLKETQYF.

For this clonotype: A much larger clone lies a single base off, so this may be a read error. The rearrangement uses TRBV12-3 or TRBV12-4 and TRBJ1-1; D is unclear. The CDR3 sequence is 13 residues long. Trimming pared 3 bases from V and 6 bases from J, leaving 11 bases between. The CDR3 here is CASSFLAEAEAFF. The CDR3 nucleotides are TGTGCCAGCAGTTTTTTGGCGGAGGCTGAAGCTTTCTTT.

This clonotype was counted ten times or more. The CDR3 DNA reads TGTGCCAGCTCACCACAAACTGAAGCTTTCTTT. This sequence encodes CASSPQTEAFF. The genes are TRBV18 and TRBJ1-1; no firm D call. The CDR3 runs to 11 residues. V dropped 1 base and J dropped 5 bases, with 2 bases sitting between them. Germline values: CDR1 KGHSH, CDR2 LQKENI.

This clonotype came up a few times. This chain connects TRBV27 to TRBJ1-2; D is perhaps TRBD1 (5 bases). This CDR3 is 14 amino acids long. V shed 3 bases and J shed 4 bases, with 12 bases lying between them. CDR1 and CDR2 (germline): MNHEY, SMNVEV (reference sequence). The CDR3 DNA is TGTGCCAGCAGTTTCACTTCGGGGACCTATGGCTACACCTTC. Its protein is CASSFTSGTYGYTF.

V is TRBV5-1 and J is TRBJ2-3, with a weak D call TRBD2 (6 bases). CDR1 is SGHRS and CDR2 is YFSETQ in the germline V gene. CDR3 size: 13 residues. Trimming removed 5 bases from V and 2 bases from J, with 9 bases in between. CDR3 in DNA: TGCGCCAGCAGAAGCGGGCACACAGATACGCAGTATTTT. Residues: CASRSGHTDTQYF.

At least ten counts were recorded for this clonotype. This chain links TRBV20-1 with TRBJ1-6, with D possibly TRBD1 on 6 matching bases. Trimming cost V 6 bases and J 5 bases, with 14 bases left between them. Germline lookup yields CDR1 DFQATT and CDR2 SNEGSKA (reference sequence). The CDR3 contains 14 residues. Here the CDR3 DNA reads TGCAGTGCCACGGACAGATCTGATAATTCACCCCTCCACTTT. Its translation: CSATDRSDNSPLHF.

Ten or more counts support this clonotype. This chain links TRBV28 with TRBJ1-1, with D possibly matching TRBD1 (6 bases). The germline gives CDR1 MDHEN, CDR2 SYDVKM. This CDR3 region has 14 residues. V lost 7 bases, J lost 2 bases, and 14 bases lay in between. The CDR3 here is CASKTGIINTEAFF. The CDR3 coding sequence is TGTGCCAGCAAAACAGGGATTATAAACACTGAAGCTTTCTTT.

This clonotype has just a few counts. The rearrangement uses TRBV18 and TRBJ2-7, with 7 bases that match TRBD1. Trimming at V came to 0 bases and at J to 1 base, leaving 3 bases not matched to a gene. Germline V gene data show CDR1 as KGHSH and CDR2 as LQKENI. The CDR3 runs 15 residues. The CDR3 DNA follows: TGTGCCAGCTCACCACCGGCAGGGGGATCCTACGAGCAGTACTTC. Its protein product is CASSPPAGGSYEQYF.